The clone carrying this TCR beta chain appeared many times. Its antigen is still unknown. This entry comes from a study of T cells in Graves' hyperthyroidism and ophthalmopathy. TCR beta CDR3 sequences were amplified from RNA transcripts. HTBI primers were used for first-round RT-PCR of the TCR CDR3. TCRdb re-analysed the multiplex PCR reads in MiXCR, keeping a single row per CDR3 protein. The table shows a few hundred thousand distinct CDR3 sequences, with approximately 25% occurring only once. This CDR3 has 16 amino acids. The junction had 9 bases not matched to a gene; V was cut back by 5 bases and J by 6 bases. Germline-derived CDR1 and CDR2 are MNHEY and SMNVEV (reference sequence). Study-wide findings and caveats: Clonotypes that were expanded in thyroid above 0.001 mostly appeared in blood too.

Each diagnosis drew on symptoms, thyroxine, TRAb, thyroid ultrasound and orbital computed tomography findings. The material sequenced was blood. The chain couples TRBV27 to TRBJ2-3, with 12 bases aligning to TRBD2. The origin of this receptor is a man aged 45 to 65 with Graves' hyperthyroidism. CDR3 bases: TGTGCCAGCAGTATCCTGACTAGCGGGAGATCGGATACGCAGTATTTT. Translating gives CASSILTSGRSDTQYF.